The 10 T cell receptor beta chains below all came from one sample that was sequenced in a study of T cell responses to AZD1222 COVID-19 vaccine (TCRdb year 2021). In light of the paper, this sample's time point label describes: about 28 days (+/-7) after the second vaccine dose. The sample's treatment or condition label, decoded: meningococcal conjugate vaccine given as trial control. The library was generated by the immunoSEQ multiplex PCR assay. The table was pulled from immuneACCESS by TCRdb, which kept in-frame rearrangements only. Such tables lose some clones; where checked, under half of the loss comes from unresolved V genes, and the rest has no known cause. This sample holds about 180,000 clones; about 87% were observed only once. Of the sample, 3.5% to 5.5% is held by the ten largest clones. This specimen was peripheral blood, taken 28 days after the second dose of the MenACWY control vaccine. All receptors come from an adult who received the MenACWY meningococcal vaccine as a control.

The chain uses TRBV7-9 and TRBJ2-1; the D is unclear. CDR1 is SEHNR and CDR2 is FQNEAQ in the germline V gene (reference sequence). The V end lost 2 bases, the J end lost 2 bases, and 10 bases lay between the germline ends. The CDR3 is made up of 15 amino acids. CDR3 bases: TGTGCCAGCAGCTTACAATGGGCAACCTACAATGAGCAGTTCTTC. This codes for CASSLQWATYNEQFF.

The CDR3 coding sequence is TGTGCCAGCAGCTTGCAGAACTTCTACGAGCAGTACTTC. Translation gives CASSLQNFYEQYF. V and J are TRBV11-2 and TRBJ2-7; no clear D. Trimming pared 3 bases from V and 3 bases from J, leaving 9 bases between. The CDR3 length is 13 residues. Germline CDR1 and CDR2: SGHAT and FQNNGV.

On this clone: This sample includes further DNA sequences coding for the same CDR3. The rearrangement uses TRBV5-1 and TRBJ2-6, with D possibly matching TRBD1 (5 bases). The CDR3 is made up of 15 amino acids. In germline, CDR1 is SGHRS, CDR2 YFSETQ. V lost 0 bases to trimming and J lost 3 bases, with 7 bases between them. CDR3 amino acids: CASSLEGVGANVLTF. The CDR3 coding sequence is TGCGCCAGCAGCTTGGAAGGGGTTGGGGCCAACGTCCTGACTTTC.

This chain links TRBV5-6 with TRBJ2-7; 7 positions match TRBD1. V dropped 4 bases and J dropped 0; count of bases not matched to a gene: 7. CDR3 size: 15 residues. Germline V gene data show CDR1 as SGHDT and CDR2 as YYEEEE. The CDR3 loop reads CASSQNWDSSYEQYF. The CDR3 nucleotides read TGTGCCAGCAGCCAGAATTGGGACAGCTCCTACGAGCAGTACTTC.

The chain carries TRBV30 and TRBJ1-2; D uncertain. The CDR3 sequence is 14 residues long. The germline V gene encodes CDR1 GTSNPN and CDR2 SVGIG (reference sequence). V lost 0 bases and J lost 4, with 12 bases in between. As DNA, the CDR3 is TGTGCCTGGAGTGTTTCGCACCCAGCCTATGGCTACACCTTC. This encodes CAWSVSHPAYGYTF.

This clone was observed a single time. This sequence joins TRBV24-1 and TRBJ2-3; D gene uncertain. CDR3 length: 12 residues. The germline V gene has CDR1 KGHDR and CDR2 SFDVKD. The V and J ends lost 7 bases and 0 bases respectively, with 4 bases between them. The CDR3 sequence: CATSDSTDTQYF. In DNA form, the CDR3 reads TGTGCCACCAGCGACAGCACAGATACGCAGTATTTT.

The J gene is TRBJ2-1, the V gene TRBV7-9; either TRBD1 or TRBD2 may fit D (6 bases each). Germline CDR1 SEHNR, CDR2 FQNEAQ (reference sequence). This CDR3 contains 15 residues. Trimming took off 1 base at V and 2 bases at J, with 9 bases between the two ends. This CDR3 is CASSLEGGTYNEQFF. As DNA, the CDR3 is TGTGCCAGCAGCTTAGAGGGGGGTACCTACAATGAGCAGTTCTTC.

This clone has only a few counts. The CDR3 DNA reads TGTGCCAGTAGTTTTGCGGTCAACAGAAACACTGAAGCTTTCTTT. Its translation: CASSFAVNRNTEAFF. The rearrangement joins TRBV19 to TRBJ1-1; D unclear. The ends were cut back, 5 bases at V and 2 bases at J, with 15 bases in the middle. The CDR3 length is 15 residues. Germline values: CDR1 LNHDA, CDR2 SQIVND (reference sequence). Drawing the rest from reference TRBV19 and TRBJ1-1, the complete variable domain is DGGITQSPKYLFRKEGQNVTLSCEQNLNHDAMYWYRQDPGQGLRLIYYSQIVNDFQKGDIAEGYSVSREKKESFPLTVTSAQKNPTAFYLCASSFAVNRNTEAFFGQGTRLTVV.

The chain carries TRBV5-1 and TRBJ2-5, with 9 bases fitting TRBD1. Germline V gene data show CDR1 as SGHRS and CDR2 as YFSETQ. V trimming: 4 bases; J trimming: 5 bases; junction bases outside the gene matches: 6. The CDR3 covers 14 residues. The CDR3 region is CASSQGQGGETQYF. The CDR3 nucleotides are TGCGCCAGCAGCCAGGGACAGGGTGGGGAGACCCAGTACTTC.

This sequence joins TRBV18 and TRBJ2-5; no clear D gene. V lost 3 bases, J lost 0 bases, and 8 bases lay in between. This CDR3 is 14 amino acids long. Germline assignment: CDR1 KGHSH and CDR2 LQKENI. The CDR3 here is CASSPQGNQETQYF. The CDR3 nucleotides read TGTGCCAGCTCACCGCAAGGCAACCAAGAGACCCAGTACTTC.